This record looks at one T cell receptor beta chain sequence and its context. The CDR3 loop spans 15 amino acids. CDR1 and CDR2 from the germline V gene are SGHTA and FQGNSA. Trimming left V 0 bases short and J 2 bases short, with 7 bases between. These data originate in a study of blood T cell repertoires in COVID-19. How the authors handled the data: Counts of nucleated cells, estimated from reference gene primer amplification, were obtained. Method: immunoSEQ multiplex PCR; TCRdb's copy keeps in-frame clones and lacks some. That table furnishes V, J and clone size, whereas the DNA furnished D and trimming. The sample consists of 60,000 or so clones, around 90% of them appearing once.

Sequenced sample: peripheral blood. This receptor was identified in a man aged 55-75 years with active COVID-19. The V gene is TRBV7-2, the J gene TRBJ1-4; D not certain. CDR3 DNA: TGTGCCAGCAGCTTAGCGAGGCAGACTAATGAAAAACTGTTTTTT. Amino acids: CASSLARQTNEKLFF.